This passage covers 7 T cell receptor gamma chains from one sample sequenced in a study of Vδ1+ human thymocytes. Extracted RNA was reverse transcribed into cDNA. Multiplex PCR used pooled V-gene forward primers and a constant-region reverse primer to amplify CDR3s. TCRdb used CATT to re-call clones from the multiplex PCR reads. Among about 22,000 gamma-chain clones listed, roughly an eighth were seen once. These receptors have no identified antigens. Study-wide points: Thymic TRG and TRD repertoires appeared highly polyclonal, with Gaussian CDR3 length distributions.

Sequencing input: Vdelta1+ gamma-delta thymocytes from the thymus. Subset meaning: FACS-sorted CD3+ TCRalphabeta- TCRVdelta1+ TCRVdelta2- thymocytes. All receptors derive from a child younger than two who had congenital heart surgery.

In the case of this clone: The sample has other DNA sequences that encode this CDR3 too. V is TRGV5 and J is TRGJ1 or TRGJ2. Germline V lookup: CDR1 VINAFY, CDR2 YDVSNSKD. The CDR3 runs to 13 residues. Trimming removed 0 bases from V and 7 bases from J; junction bases left unmatched: 6. CDR3 in DNA: TGTGCCACCTGGGACAGGCTAGAATATAAGAAACTCTTT. Translation gives CATWDRLEYKKLF.

The gene calls are TRGV3 and TRGJP1. The germline V gene encodes CDR1 VTNTFY and CDR2 YDVSTARD (reference sequence). This CDR3 comprises 14 residues. Trimming removed 1 base from V and 4 bases from J; junction bases left unmatched: 3. The CDR3 loop reads CATWDSHTGWFKIF. The CDR3 DNA reads as TGTGCCACCTGGGACAGTCACACTGGTTGGTTCAAGATATTT.

Only a few counts were recorded for this clone. Other nucleotide sequences in the sample specify the same CDR3. The chain carries TRGV3 and TRGJ1 or TRGJ2. Germline loops: CDR1 VTNTFY, CDR2 YDVSTARD (reference sequence). CDR3 length: 12 residues. The J segment lost 10 bases and the V segment lost 0 bases, leaving 6 bases of the junction unmatched. CDR3 in amino acids: CATWDRPRKKLF. The CDR3 DNA sequence: TGTGCCACCTGGGACAGGCCTAGGAAGAAACTCTTT.

By sample fraction, this clone is medium-sized. Other DNA sequences from this sample encode an identical CDR3 as well. This rearrangement joins TRGV4 to TRGJ1 or TRGJ2. The CDR3 is 12 residues long. Germline lookup yields CDR1 EGSTGY and CDR2 YDSYTSSV. V trimming: 0 bases; J trimming: 6 bases; junction bases outside the gene matches: 2. The DNA for the CDR3 is TGTGCCACCTGGGATGGGGGTTATAAGAAACTCTTT. This sequence encodes CATWDGGYKKLF.

The table lists this clone with a few counts. This rearrangement joins TRGV3 to TRGJ1 or TRGJ2. The J segment lost 2 bases and the V segment lost 6 bases, leaving 13 bases of the junction unmatched. CDR1 and CDR2 from the germline V gene are VTNTFY and YDVSTARD (reference sequence). This CDR3 has 15 amino acids. The CDR3 protein is CATWNGRGDYYKKLF. Here the CDR3 DNA reads TGTGCCACCTGGAATGGGCGGGGGGATTATTATAAGAAACTCTTT.

This clone was seen a few times. The chain joins TRGV2 to TRGJP1. Trimming removed 0 bases from V and 6 bases from J; junction bases left unmatched: 4. Per the germline V gene, CDR1 is EGSNGY and CDR2 is YDSYNSKV. This CDR3 spans 14 amino acids. CDR3 loop: CATWDGRSGWFKIF. The CDR3 DNA is TGTGCCACCTGGGACGGGCGATCTGGTTGGTTCAAGATATTT.

J is TRGJ1 or TRGJ2 and V is TRGV8. The junction had 12 bases not matched to a gene; V was cut back by 1 base and J by 6 bases. This CDR3 region has 15 residues. Germline assignment: CDR1 VENAVY and CDR2 YDSYNSRV. CDR3 DNA sequence: TGTGCCACCTGGGATAGCCCTAACATCCGTTATAAGAAACTCTTT. Protein sequence: CATWDSPNIRYKKLF.